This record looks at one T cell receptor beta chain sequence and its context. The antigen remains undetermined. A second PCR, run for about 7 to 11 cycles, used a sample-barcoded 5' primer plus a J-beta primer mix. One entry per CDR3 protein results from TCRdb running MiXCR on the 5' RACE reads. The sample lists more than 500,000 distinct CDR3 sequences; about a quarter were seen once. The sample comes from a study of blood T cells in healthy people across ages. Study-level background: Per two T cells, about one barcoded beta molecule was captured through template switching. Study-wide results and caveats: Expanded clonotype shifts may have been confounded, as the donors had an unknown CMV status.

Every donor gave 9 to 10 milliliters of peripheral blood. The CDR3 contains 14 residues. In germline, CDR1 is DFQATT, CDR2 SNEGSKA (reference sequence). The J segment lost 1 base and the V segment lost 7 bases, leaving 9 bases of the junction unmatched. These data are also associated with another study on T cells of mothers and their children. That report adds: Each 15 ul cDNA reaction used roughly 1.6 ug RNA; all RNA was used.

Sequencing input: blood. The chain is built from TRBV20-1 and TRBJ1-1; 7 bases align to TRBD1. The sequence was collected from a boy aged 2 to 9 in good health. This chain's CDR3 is CSGTEGAANTEAFF. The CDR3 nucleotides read TGCAGTGGGACTGAGGGGGCAGCGAACACTGAAGCTTTCTTT.